Listed here are 26 T cell receptor beta chains from one sample, sequenced in a study of shared clonotypes between healthy human individuals. Sequencing was performed with immunoSEQ multiplex PCR; in TCRdb, only in-frame clones are kept and a portion is missing. This table has around 430,000 clones, about 76% appearing once. Sequenced material: PBMCs. These receptors were collected from a woman in her forties in good health. Some clones in this sample may be carry-over from other donors' samples.

The chain links TRBV18 to TRBJ2-1, with TRBD2 identical over 10 bases. The CDR3 totals 15 residues. The germline V gene has CDR1 KGHSH and CDR2 LQKENI. V gave up 3 bases and J gave up 6 bases; unmatched junction bases: 5. This CDR3 is CASSPRAGGPNEQFF. DNA of the CDR3: TGTGCCAGCTCACCGCGAGCGGGAGGGCCCAATGAGCAGTTCTTC.

The chain links TRBV28 to TRBJ2-7, with TRBD1 matching 9 bases. Per the germline V gene, CDR1 is MDHEN and CDR2 is SYDVKM. V was clipped by 4 bases and J by 6 bases; unmatched bases: 4. The CDR3 covers 13 residues. DNA of the CDR3: TGTGCCAGCAGTTCTTGGACAGGGGTCGAGCAGTACTTC. Translating gives CASSSWTGVEQYF.

The chain employs TRBV27 and TRBJ2-7; D is uncertain. The V end lost 7 bases, the J end lost 1 base, and 17 bases lay between the germline ends. CDR3 length: 15 amino acids. The germline CDR1 and CDR2 sequences are MNHEY and SMNVEV (reference sequence). The CDR3 DNA reads as TGTGCCAGCACCTCCGTCAGGTGGGAATCCTACGAGCAGTACTTC. Encoded protein: CASTSVRWESYEQYF.

As concerns this clone: At one end, the junction sequence differs from germline, possibly due to a read error. This sequence joins TRBV6-6 and TRBJ2-2; D perhaps matches TRBD2 (5 bases). Germline V CDR1 and CDR2: MNHNY, SVGAGI (reference sequence). The length of the CDR3 is 13 residues. CDR3 in DNA: TGTGCCAGCAGTTACCCAGGCACCGGGGAACTGTTTTTT. Translating it yields CASSYPGTGELFF.

This clone was seen a handful of times. The gene calls are TRBV19 and TRBJ1-3; possibly TRBD1 for D (5 bases). Germline CDR1 and CDR2: LNHDA and SQIVND (reference sequence). The CDR3 is made up of 15 amino acids. Trimming cost V 5 bases and J 4 bases, with 15 bases left between them. In nucleotides, the CDR3 is TGTGCCAGTAGTGAGACGGGGCGGAGGGGAAACACCATATATTTT. Its translation: CASSETGRRGNTIYF.

The rearrangement uses TRBV6-5 and TRBJ2-5; 8 nucleotides agree with TRBD1. Losses at the gene ends were 2 bases for V and 4 bases for J; bases not matched to a gene: 9. This CDR3 region has 16 residues. Germline V gene sequence: CDR1 MNHEY, CDR2 SVGAGI. DNA of the CDR3: TGTGCCAGCAGTTACGCCCGAGGACAGGGTGTAGAGACCCAGTACTTC. The encoded protein is CASSYARGQGVETQYF.

This CDR3 is CAITSDREAGYTF. CDR3 DNA: TGTGCCATTACTTCGGACAGGGAGGCTGGCTACACCTTC. The chain joins TRBV10-3 to TRBJ1-2; 8 bases match TRBD1. With V trimmed by 9 bases and J by 7 bases, 10 bases remained unmatched. In germline, CDR1 is ENHRY, CDR2 SYGVKD. The CDR3 length is 13 residues.

This chain uses TRBV6-1 with TRBJ2-3; 7 nucleotides line up with TRBD1. Germline CDR1 and CDR2: MNHNS and SASEGT. Losses at the gene ends were 7 bases for V and 5 bases for J; bases not matched to a gene: 9. The CDR3 sequence is 14 residues long. The CDR3 coding sequence is TGTGCCAGCAAGGTATTAGGGGGCAAAGATACGCAGTATTTT. Translation: CASKVLGGKDTQYF.

Of note for this clone: Distinct nucleotide sequences in the sample also encode this CDR3. The gene calls are TRBV7-9 and TRBJ2-3, with D hard to call. Trimming removed 6 bases at V and 2 bases at J, with 3 bases between. CDR1 and CDR2 (germline): SEHNR, FQNEAQ (reference sequence). The CDR3 covers 11 residues. CDR3 in DNA: TGTGCCAGCAGTGACACAGATACGCAGTATTTT. The encoded protein is CASSDTDTQYF.

The chain employs TRBV9 and TRBJ2-1; D is undetermined. Looked up from germline, CDR1 is SGDLS and CDR2 is YYNGEE. This CDR3 has 16 amino acids. Trimming took 0 bases from V and 8 from J, leaving 18 bases between them. The CDR3 reads CASSVGMSPAPYEQFF. The CDR3 bases are TGTGCCAGCAGCGTAGGGATGTCTCCCGCTCCCTATGAGCAGTTCTTC.

The chain combines TRBV6-1 with TRBJ2-7; D ambiguous. The CDR3 runs 15 residues. Deletions cut 2 bases from V and 2 bases from J, with 13 bases between. Germline CDR1 is MNHNS and CDR2 is SASEGT. The CDR3 nucleotides read TGTGCCAGCAGTGAACTCTTTCGGATCCCCTACGAGCAGTACTTC. Its protein product is CASSELFRIPYEQYF.

The chain joins TRBV28 to TRBJ2-7; D not resolved. The CDR3 length is 14 residues. Germline-derived CDR1 and CDR2 are MDHEN and SYDVKM. V lost 5 bases and J 0 bases, leaving 11 bases between the germline ends. Here the CDR3 DNA reads TGTGCCAGCAGTCCATGGCGGAGCTCCTACGAGCAGTACTTC. This gives the protein CASSPWRSSYEQYF.

The table lists this clone with a few counts. V usage is TRBV6-1 and J usage is TRBJ1-2; the match to TRBD1 covers 9 bases. Germline CDR1 and CDR2: MNHNS and SASEGT. V lost 6 bases and J lost 2; bases outside the gene matches: 7. The CDR3 runs 15 residues. The CDR3 sequence: CASRARGQGNYGYTF. DNA for the CDR3: TGTGCCAGCAGAGCCCGAGGACAGGGGAACTATGGCTACACCTTC.

The chain links TRBV6-1 to TRBJ1-6; 9 positions agree with TRBD1. The CDR3 is 14 amino acids. CDR1 and CDR2 from the germline V gene are MNHNS and SASEGT. Trimming at V came to 10 bases and at J to 10 bases, leaving 11 bases not matched to a gene. The CDR3 DNA is TGTGCCACCGCTCGGACAGGGGTCGAATCACCCCTCCACTTT. Amino acid sequence: CATARTGVESPLHF.

The table lists this clone with a few counts. V usage is TRBV5-1 and J usage is TRBJ2-7; 7 nucleotides match TRBD2. The germline V gene has CDR1 SGHRS and CDR2 YFSETQ. The CDR3 sequence is 14 residues long. Germline trimming cut 6 bases from V and 1 base from J; bases unmatched to any gene: 7. The CDR3 nucleotides are TGCGCCAGCACCCCCTGGGAGGGATCCTACGAGCAGTACTTC. Protein sequence: CASTPWEGSYEQYF.

This clone was seen a few times. The CDR3 DNA is TGTGCCTGGACCTTGCAAGTGAACACTGAAGCTTTCTTT. Amino acid sequence: CAWTLQVNTEAFF. The chain employs TRBV30 and TRBJ1-1, with unresolved D. The CDR3 loop spans 13 amino acids. Deletions cut 4 bases from V and 0 bases from J, with 9 bases between. Germline CDR1 is GTSNPN and CDR2 is SVGIG (reference sequence). Drawing the rest from reference TRBV30 and TRBJ1-1, the complete variable domain is SQTIHQWPATLVQPVGSPLSLECTVEGTSNPNLYWYRQAAGRGLQLLFYSVGIGQISSEVPQNLSASRPQDRQFILSSKKLLLSDSGFYLCAWTLQVNTEAFFGQGTRLTVV.

This clone was seen once. The CDR3 region is CASSVARQGRNEQFF. CDR3 bases: TGTGCCAGCAGCGTAGCCCGACAGGGACGCAATGAGCAGTTCTTC. V gene TRBV9 combines with J gene TRBJ2-1, with 7 nucleotides matching TRBD1. V gave up 0 bases and J gave up 6 bases; unmatched junction bases: 6. CDR3 length equals 15 residues. Germline CDR1 SGDLS, CDR2 YYNGEE.

The sample holds one count of this clone. The V call is TRBV2, the J call TRBJ2-5; 10 nucleotides agree with TRBD2. CDR1 is SNHLY, CDR2 FYNNEI, per germline. V dropped 6 bases and J dropped 4; count of bases not matched to a gene: 14. The CDR3 spans 17 residues. The CDR3 loop reads CASRDGLAVRGGETQYF. The CDR3 DNA reads as TGTGCCAGCAGGGACGGACTAGCGGTCAGGGGTGGAGAGACCCAGTACTTC.

The chain uses TRBV15 and TRBJ2-1; TRBD2 agrees at 7 bases. The CDR3 covers 17 residues. V trimming: 3 bases; J trimming: 7 bases; junction bases outside the gene matches: 15. The germline V gene has CDR1 LNHNV and CDR2 YYDKDF (reference sequence). The CDR3 reads CATSSPLGGGSTNEQFF. In DNA form, the CDR3 reads TGTGCCACCAGCAGTCCCTTGGGTGGCGGGAGTACAAATGAGCAGTTCTTC.

This clone is classed as medium-sized. This sequence joins TRBV28 and TRBJ2-3, with 9 bases aligning to TRBD2. The V gene end was trimmed by 5 bases and the J gene end by 3 bases; junction bases not matched to a gene: 9. The CDR3 totals 16 residues. The germline V gene encodes CDR1 MDHEN and CDR2 SYDVKM. The CDR3 region has the DNA TGTGCCAGCAGTACCCCAGCGGGAGGAGCAACAGATACGCAGTATTTT. Protein product: CASSTPAGGATDTQYF.

Turning to this clone: The same CDR3 can be traced to other DNA sequences in this sample. The chain couples TRBV7-9 to TRBJ2-7; tentatively, D is TRBD1 (6 bases). Germline V gene sequence: CDR1 SEHNR, CDR2 FQNEAQ (reference sequence). Trimming removed 1 base from V and 4 bases from J, with 11 bases in between. The CDR3 loop spans 14 amino acids. CDR3 amino acids: CASSLDGTSYEQYF. The CDR3 DNA is TGTGCCAGCAGCTTAGATGGGACATCTTACGAGCAGTACTTC.

The CDR3 nucleotides are TGTGCCAGCGCTCGGGCAGCTAACTATGGCTACACCTTC. This sequence encodes CASARAANYGYTF. This chain joins TRBV28 and TRBJ1-2; D is uncertain. This CDR3 has 13 residues. V lost 8 bases and J 0 bases, leaving 10 bases between the germline ends. CDR1 and CDR2 (germline): MDHEN, SYDVKM.

The chain is built from TRBV18 and TRBJ2-3; unclear D gene. Trimming removed 3 bases at V and 3 bases at J, with 7 bases between. In germline, CDR1 is KGHSH, CDR2 LQKENI. This CDR3 spans 13 amino acids. CDR3 nucleotides: TGTGCCAGCTCACCCCAAAAAACAGATACGCAGTATTTT. This sequence encodes CASSPQKTDTQYF.

This clone showed up just a few times. This chain joins TRBV11-3 and TRBJ2-5; D is unclear. The V end lost 1 base, the J end lost 7 bases, and 10 bases lay between the germline ends. CDR1 SGHNT and CDR2 YENEEA come from the germline V gene. This CDR3 has 13 amino acids. CDR3 coding DNA: TGTGCCAGCAGCTTAGGAGGTCCCGGGACCCAGTACTTC. It is translated as CASSLGGPGTQYF.

This sequence joins TRBV29-1 and TRBJ1-1; tentatively, D is TRBD1 (5 bases). V shed 3 bases and J shed 1 base, with 9 bases lying between them. The germline gives CDR1 SQVTM, CDR2 ANQGSEA. This CDR3 region has 13 residues. CDR3 sequence: CSVETVRNTEAFF. The DNA of the CDR3 is TGCAGCGTTGAGACAGTCCGGAACACTGAAGCTTTCTTT.

V usage is TRBV5-6 and J usage is TRBJ2-1, with D possibly TRBD2 on 6 matching bases. Trimming took 5 bases from V and 6 from J, leaving 12 bases between them. Germline V CDR1 and CDR2: SGHDT, YYEEEE. The CDR3 runs 13 residues. The CDR3 loop reads CASRSAGGNEQFF. DNA of the CDR3: TGTGCCAGCAGGTCCGCCGGGGGCAATGAGCAGTTCTTC. Supplemented by reference TRBV5-6 and TRBJ2-1, the full variable domain reads DAGVTQSPTHLIKTRGQQVTLRCSPKSGHDTVSWYQQALGQGPQFIFQYYEEEERQRGNFPDRFSGHQFPNYSSELNVNALLLGDSALYLCASRSAGGNEQFFGPGTRLTVL.